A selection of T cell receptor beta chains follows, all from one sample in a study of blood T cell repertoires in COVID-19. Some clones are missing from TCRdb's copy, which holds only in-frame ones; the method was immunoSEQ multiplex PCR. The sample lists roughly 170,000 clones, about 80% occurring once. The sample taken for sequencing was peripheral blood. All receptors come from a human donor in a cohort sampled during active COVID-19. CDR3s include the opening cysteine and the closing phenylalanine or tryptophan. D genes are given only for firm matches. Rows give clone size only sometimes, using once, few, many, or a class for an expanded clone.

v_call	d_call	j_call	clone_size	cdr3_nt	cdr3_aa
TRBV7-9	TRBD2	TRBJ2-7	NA	TGTGCCAGCAGCCTGACTAGCGAGGACGCCTACGAGCAGTACTTC	CASSLTSEDAYEQYF
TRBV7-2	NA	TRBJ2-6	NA	TGTGCCAGCAGCTCGACAGTGGCTGGGGCCAACGTCCTGACTTTC	CASSSTVAGANVLTF
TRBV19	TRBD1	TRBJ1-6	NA	TGTGCCAGTAGACTCGACAGGGTTCAATCACCCCTCCACTTT	CASRLDRVQSPLHF
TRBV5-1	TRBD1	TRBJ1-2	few	TGCGCCAGCAGCTTGGTGCAGGGGGCATATGGCTACACCTTC	CASSLVQGAYGYTF
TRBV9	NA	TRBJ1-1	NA	TGTGCCAGCAGCGCTGTACTCACCACTGAAGCTTTCTTT	CASSAVLTTEAFF
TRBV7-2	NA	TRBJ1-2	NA	TGTGCCAGCCCGGGGGCGGGGGGCGGCTACACCTTC	CASPGAGGGYTF
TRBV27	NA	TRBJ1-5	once	TGTGCCAGCGGAGGTTTTCGCAATCAGCCCCAGCATTTT	CASGGFRNQPQHF
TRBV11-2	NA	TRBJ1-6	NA	TGTGCCAGCAGCTTGAGGCAGGGGAGGGATTCACCCCTCCACTTT	CASSLRQGRDSPLHF
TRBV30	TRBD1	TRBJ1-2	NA	TGTGCCCGCAAAGGGACAGGGGGCCAAAGTGGCTACACCTTC	CARKGTGGQSGYTF
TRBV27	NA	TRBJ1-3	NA	TGTGCCAGCAGTCCCCTGAGGGGGATAGACTCTGGAAACACCATATATTTT	CASSPLRGIDSGNTIYF
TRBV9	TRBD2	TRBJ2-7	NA	TGTGCCAGCAGCGTTGGCGGGGGGCTCTACGAGCAGTACTTC	CASSVGGGLYEQYF
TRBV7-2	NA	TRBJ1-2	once	TGTGCCAGCAGCCCGGACAGCGGCTATGGCTACACCTTC	CASSPDSGYGYTF
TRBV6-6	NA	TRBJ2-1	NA	TGTGCCTTATCCGGCGGCTACAATGAGCAGTTCTTC	CALSGGYNEQFF
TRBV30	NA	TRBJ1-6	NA	TGTGCCTGGAGCCAAGGAGGGGATTCACCCCTCCACTTT	CAWSQGGDSPLHF
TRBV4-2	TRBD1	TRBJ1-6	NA	TGTGCCAGCAGCCAGACAGGGGATCAAGATTCACCCCTCCACTTT	CASSQTGDQDSPLHF
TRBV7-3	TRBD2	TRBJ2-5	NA	TGTGCCAGCAGCTTTAGCGGGGGGAATAGGGGGACCCAGTACTTC	CASSFSGGNRGTQYF
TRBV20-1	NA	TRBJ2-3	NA	TGCAGTGCTAGTCGCCTCGGGGGCACAGATACGCAGTATTTT	CSASRLGGTDTQYF
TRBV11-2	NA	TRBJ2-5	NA	TGTGCCAGCAGCTTGGGACACCCCCAAGAGACCCAGTACTTC	CASSLGHPQETQYF
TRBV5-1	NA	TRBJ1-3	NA	TGCGCCAGCAGCGCAGGGTACTCTGGAAACACCATATATTTT	CASSAGYSGNTIYF
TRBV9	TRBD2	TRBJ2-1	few	TGTGCCAGCAGCGAGAGGTTCGCTAGCGGGGTTTCCTACAATGAGCAGTTCTTC	CASSERFASGVSYNEQFF
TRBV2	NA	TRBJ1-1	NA	TGTGCCAGCAGTGAAGCGCGGCAGCCGAACACTGAAGCTTTCTTT	CASSEARQPNTEAFF
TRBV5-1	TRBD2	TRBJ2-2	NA	TGCGCCAGCAGCCCCACCGGGACTAGGAACACCGGGGAGCTGTTTTTT	CASSPTGTRNTGELFF
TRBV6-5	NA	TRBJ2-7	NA	TGTGCCAGCAGAGAGGGATACGAGCAGTACTTC	CASREGYEQYF
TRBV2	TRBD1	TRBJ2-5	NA	TGTGCCAGCAAGGACAGGAGACAAGAGACCCAGTACTTC	CASKDRRQETQYF
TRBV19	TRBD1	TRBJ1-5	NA	TGTGCCAGTACCCCCCGGAGGGGGCTGGGTCAGCCCCAGCATTTT	CASTPRRGLGQPQHF
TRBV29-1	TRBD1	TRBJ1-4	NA	TGCAGCGTTTGGACAGGGGCAACTAATGAAAAACTGTTTTTT	CSVWTGATNEKLFF
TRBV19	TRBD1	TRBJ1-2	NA	TGTGCCAGCGGGACAGGCGGACGAGTGGCTAACTATGGCTACACCTTC	CASGTGGRVANYGYTF
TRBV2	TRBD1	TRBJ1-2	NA	TGTGCCAGCAGCGATACAGGGGGTCGGTATGGCTACACCTTC	CASSDTGGRYGYTF
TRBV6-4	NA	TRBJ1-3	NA	TGTGCCAGCAGAGAGAAATCGACAGTTGGGGGAAACACCATATATTTT	CASREKSTVGGNTIYF
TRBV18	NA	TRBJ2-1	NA	TGTGCCAGCTCATGGGTGGGCACACACAATGAGCAGTTCTTC	CASSWVGTHNEQFF
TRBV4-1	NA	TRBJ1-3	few	TGCGCCAGCAGCCCGTTACACGTTCCCTCTGGAAACACCATATATTTT	CASSPLHVPSGNTIYF
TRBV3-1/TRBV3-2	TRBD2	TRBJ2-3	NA	TGTGCCAGCAGCCCACTAGCGGGTTCAGATACGCAGTATTTT	CASSPLAGSDTQYF
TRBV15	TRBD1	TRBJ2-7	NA	TGTGCCACCAGCGGGGTTTCCGGGACAGGGGGCGGCGAGCAGTACTTC	CATSGVSGTGGGEQYF
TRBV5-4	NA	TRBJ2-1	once	TGTGCCAGCAGCTGGGGCGTCGATGAGCAGTTCTTC	CASSWGVDEQFF
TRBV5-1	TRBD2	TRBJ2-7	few	TGCGCCAGCAGCCGCGGGGGTAGTTCCTACGAGCAGTACTTC	CASSRGGSSYEQYF
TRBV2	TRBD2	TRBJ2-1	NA	TGTGCCGCACAGCGCGGGACTAGCGTCACAATGAGGCAGTTCTTC	CAAQRGTSVTMRQFF
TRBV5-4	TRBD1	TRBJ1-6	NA	TGTGCCAGCAGCGCCGTCCGGACAGGGAGTAATTCACCCCTCCACTTT	CASSAVRTGSNSPLHF
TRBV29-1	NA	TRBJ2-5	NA	TGCAGCGTTGTACAGACTGGGGCAGAGACCCAGTACTTC	CSVVQTGAETQYF
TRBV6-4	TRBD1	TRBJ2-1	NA	TGTGCCAGCAGTGATCAAACAGGGGGCAAGCAGTTCTTC	CASSDQTGGKQFF
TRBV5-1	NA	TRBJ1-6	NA	TGCGCCAGCAGCCTGACAGGCGTGAGCTCCTATAATTCACCCCTCCACTTT	CASSLTGVSSYNSPLHF
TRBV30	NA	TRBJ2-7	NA	TGTGCCTGGAGTAAGACAGGAGAGCGGGAGCAGTACTTC	CAWSKTGEREQYF
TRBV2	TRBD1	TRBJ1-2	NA	TGTGCCAGAGACTCGACAGGGGCCCTTAACTATGGCTACACCTTC	CARDSTGALNYGYTF
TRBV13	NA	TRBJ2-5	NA	TGTGCCAGCAGCTCAAAGTGGGGCGGGAAGGGAATCCAAGAGACCCAGTACTTC	CASSSKWGGKGIQETQYF
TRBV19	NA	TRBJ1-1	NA	TGTGCCAGTAGCGACCCACAGGGTTTTAGGACTGAAGCTTTCTTT	CASSDPQGFRTEAFF
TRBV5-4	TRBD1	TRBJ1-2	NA	TGTGCCAGCAGCAGAGGACAGGGCAGGATCGATGGCTACACCTTC	CASSRGQGRIDGYTF
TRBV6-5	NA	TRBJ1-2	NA	TGTGCCAGCAGTTACTCGAGGACTAACTATGGCTACACCTTC	CASSYSRTNYGYTF
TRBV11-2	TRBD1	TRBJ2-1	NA	TGTGCCAGCAGCGGAGAAGGGACAGGGTACAATGAGCAGTTCTTC	CASSGEGTGYNEQFF
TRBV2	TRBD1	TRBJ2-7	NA	TGTGCCAGCAGTGGAGAGACCGGGACAGTCTCCTACGAGCAGTACTTC	CASSGETGTVSYEQYF
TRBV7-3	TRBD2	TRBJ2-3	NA	TGTGCCAGCAGCCAGGGACTAGCGGGGGGCAGGGGCACAGATACGCAGTATTTT	CASSQGLAGGRGTDTQYF
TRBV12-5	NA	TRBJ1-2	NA	TGTGCTAGTGCCGACAGGTCTGTGCGGGGCTACACCTTC	CASADRSVRGYTF
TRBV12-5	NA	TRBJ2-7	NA	TGTGCTAGTGGACCGTCAGGATGGTACGAGCAGTACTTC	CASGPSGWYEQYF
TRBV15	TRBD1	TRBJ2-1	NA	TGTGCCACCAGCAGAGATAAAGGGGGCCCCACCTACAATGAGCAGTTCTTC	CATSRDKGGPTYNEQFF
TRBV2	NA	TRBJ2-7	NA	TGTGCCAGCGGAGTGCGCTACGAGCAGTACTTC	CASGVRYEQYF
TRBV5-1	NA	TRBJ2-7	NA	TGCGCCAGCTCCGGCGGAGGGACGCACGAGCAGTACTTC	CASSGGGTHEQYF
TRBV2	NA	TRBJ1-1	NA	TGTGCCAGCAGTGAAGCTCACATGTACACTGAAGCTTTCTTT	CASSEAHMYTEAFF